There are a few counts of the clone carrying this T cell receptor (beta chain). Its cognate antigen is unknown. This record belongs to a study of blood T cells in healthy people across ages. Study-level findings and limits: A roughly linear fall in TCR beta diversity per million T cells was seen with increasing age.

With a J-beta primer mix and a sample-barcoded 5' primer, a second PCR ran 7 to 11 cycles. A 12-random-nucleotide template-switch adaptor tagged each cDNA molecule. TCRdb re-derived calls from the 5' RACE reads in MiXCR, one entry per CDR3 protein. The sample has 1.5 million to 2 million distinct CDR3 sequences; approximately 28% are singletons. Germline V gene sequence: CDR1 MNHEY, CDR2 SVGAGI. The CDR3 is made up of 14 amino acids. Unmatched junction bases numbered 4, after V lost 2 bases and J lost 7 bases. The extraction recovered at least 5 micrograms of total RNA per sample. The sample consisted of blood. The sequence came from a woman aged 25 to 45 in good health. This chain links TRBV6-5 with TRBJ1-1, with 10 bases matching TRBD1. The CDR3: CASSYVDRGSEAFF. CDR3 coding DNA: TGTGCCAGCAGTTACGTGGACAGGGGGAGTGAAGCTTTCTTT.